Each of the 18 T cell receptor beta chains below was sequenced from the same sample in a study of cytomegalovirus exposure and HLA in healthy donors. In the PCR, 60 Vbeta and 13 Jbeta primers were used. The data were produced by immunoSEQ multiplex PCR, yet TCRdb's version contains in-frame clones alone and is incomplete. The table includes approximately 160,000 clones, more than 65% detected once. Sequencing was carried out using PBMCs. The receptor source for this set is a man aged 50 to 60 in good health and CMV-seropositive.

The V and J genes are TRBV5-1 and TRBJ2-7; 7 nucleotides align to TRBD1. The V gene end was trimmed by 4 bases and the J gene end by 2 bases; junction bases not matched to a gene: 9. The CDR3 length is 15 residues. Germline CDR1 and CDR2: SGHRS and YFSETQ. CDR3 sequence: CASSSTGTETYEQYF. The CDR3 region has the DNA TGCGCCAGCAGCAGCACCGGGACAGAGACCTACGAGCAGTACTTC. Drawing the rest from reference TRBV5-1 and TRBJ2-7, the complete variable domain is KAGVTQTPRYLIKTRGQQVTLSCSPISGHRSVSWYQQTPGQGLQFLFEYFSETQRNKGNFPGRFSGRQFSNSRSEMNVSTLELGDSALYLCASSSTGTETYEQYFGPGTRLTVT.

The chain links TRBV2 to TRBJ2-1; TRBD2 might be the D (6 bases). V dropped 8 bases and J dropped 7 bases, with 12 bases sitting between them. CDR3 size: 12 residues. CDR1 SNHLY and CDR2 FYNNEI come from the germline V gene. CDR3 coding DNA: TGTGCCAGCGATGGGGCGGGGAATGAGCAGTTCTTC. Amino acids: CASDGAGNEQFF.

The gene calls are TRBV30 and TRBJ2-1; TRBD1 matches 7 bases. The CDR3 consists of 14 residues. J was trimmed by 2 bases and V by 6 bases; bases with no gene match: 7. The V gene's germline CDR1 is GTSNPN and CDR2 SVGIG (reference sequence). The CDR3 sequence is CACRRGTAYNEQFF. CDR3 nucleotides: TGTGCCTGCCGGAGAGGGACAGCCTACAATGAGCAGTTCTTC.

This clone was observed a handful of times. The chain combines TRBV9 with TRBJ1-1; tentative D call: TRBD1 (5 bases). Trimming stripped 0 bases from V and 6 bases from J, with 18 bases between. The CDR3 is 16 residues long. Germline CDR1 and CDR2: SGDLS and YYNGEE. The CDR3 is CASSVEDGAWGAEAFF. CDR3 DNA sequence: TGTGCCAGCAGCGTAGAGGACGGGGCTTGGGGGGCTGAAGCTTTCTTT.

In this sample, this clone turned up once. The chain uses TRBV7-2 and TRBJ2-7; 9 bases map to TRBD1. This CDR3 has 16 residues. From germline, CDR1 is SGHTA and CDR2 FQGNSA. The V and J ends lost 8 bases and 3 bases, in that order; junction bases with no gene match: 14. The CDR3 coding sequence is TGTGCCAGCGAACTCTCCGGGACAGGGTCCGTCTACGAGCAGTACTTC. Its translation is CASELSGTGSVYEQYF.

The V and J genes are TRBV6-5 and TRBJ1-1; the match to TRBD1 covers 7 bases. Germline CDR1 and CDR2: MNHEY and SVGAGI. This CDR3 spans 16 amino acids. V lost 3 bases and J lost 2; bases outside the gene matches: 9. The CDR3 bases are TGTGCCAGCAGTTATATCCGGACAGGAGGTAACACTGAAGCTTTCTTT. Amino acids: CASSYIRTGGNTEAFF.

The rearrangement uses TRBV18 and TRBJ1-1; 9 positions agree with TRBD1. The CDR3 is 15 amino acids. Germline CDR1 KGHSH, CDR2 LQKENI. The trim removed 5 bases at V and 5 bases at J, leaving 9 bases unmatched. The CDR3 is CASSVAGTGPTEAFF. The CDR3 DNA reads as TGTGCCAGCTCAGTCGCCGGGACAGGGCCGACTGAAGCTTTCTTT. The complete variable domain, with remaining parts taken from reference TRBV18 and TRBJ1-1, reads NAGVMQNPRHLVRRRGQEARLRCSPMKGHSHVYWYRQLPEEGLKFMVYLQKENIIDESGMPKERFSAEFPKEGPSILRIQQVVRGDSAAYFCASSVAGTGPTEAFFGQGTRLTVV.

V gene TRBV9 combines with J gene TRBJ2-2; D remains ambiguous. This CDR3 comprises 15 residues. Germline values: CDR1 SGDLS, CDR2 YYNGEE. V was pared by 3 bases and J by 6 bases, with 15 bases between. The DNA for the CDR3 is TGTGCCAGCAGCGCCCACTCCTATAATTCCGGGGAGCTGTTTTTT. Encoded protein: CASSAHSYNSGELFF.

This sequence joins TRBV5-1 and TRBJ2-5, with 7 bases fitting TRBD2. V shed 1 base, J shed 5 bases, and the junction held 14 bases outside the gene matches. The CDR3 is made up of 17 amino acids. Germline V lookup: CDR1 SGHRS, CDR2 YFSETQ. The CDR3 region is CASSLPGLATSFETQYF. The DNA for the CDR3 is TGCGCCAGCAGCTTGCCGGGACTGGCGACTAGCTTCGAGACCCAGTACTTC.

This clone is deemed medium-sized. The V call is TRBV28, the J call TRBJ2-1, with TRBD1 matching 9 bases. The CDR3 covers 15 residues. Germline loops: CDR1 MDHEN, CDR2 SYDVKM. V shed 1 base and J 5 bases; nucleotides not matched to a gene: 3. CDR3 nucleotide sequence: TGTGCCAGCAGTTTATTGGACAGGGGCCACAATGAGCAGTTCTTC. Amino acid sequence: CASSLLDRGHNEQFF.

CDR3 DNA: TGTGCCAGCACGACAGGGCCCGCTGGAAACACCATATATTTT. Encoded protein: CASTTGPAGNTIYF. This sequence joins TRBV6-1 and TRBJ1-3; 7 bases line up with TRBD1. The V and J ends lost 7 bases and 2 bases, in that order; junction bases with no gene match: 5. This CDR3 comprises 14 residues. CDR1 and CDR2 from the germline V gene are MNHNS and SASEGT.

The chain uses TRBV9 and TRBJ1-1; maybe TRBD1 (5 bases). This CDR3 has 14 amino acids. V lost 3 bases and J lost 4, with 13 bases in between. Germline CDR1 reads SGDLS; CDR2 reads YYNGEE. CDR3 coding DNA: TGTGCCAGCAGCGCCCTGACCCAGGGCACTGAAGCTTTCTTT. Its translation is CASSALTQGTEAFF. Together with reference TRBV9 and TRBJ1-1, the CDR3 gives the full variable domain: DSGVTQTPKHLITATGQRVTLRCSPRSGDLSVYWYQQSLDQGLQFLIQYYNGEERAKGNILERFSAQQFPDLHSELNLSSLELGDSALYFCASSALTQGTEAFFGQGTRLTVV.

The V call is TRBV30, the J call TRBJ2-3; D is unresolved. Germline CDR1 is GTSNPN and CDR2 is SVGIG (reference sequence). The CDR3 covers 14 residues. V was trimmed by 0 bases and J by 7 bases, leaving 14 bases between them. CDR3 DNA sequence: TGTGCCTGGAGTGTAACCAGGTGGCTGAATACGCAGTATTTT. It encodes CAWSVTRWLNTQYF.

This rearrangement joins TRBV7-6 to TRBJ1-5; 9 nucleotides line up with TRBD1. Germline V CDR1 and CDR2: SGHVS, FNYEAQ. V lost 5 bases to trimming and J lost 3 bases; unmatched junction nucleotides: 5. This CDR3 contains 15 residues. CDR3 sequence: CASSPGQGFNQPQHF. The DNA for the CDR3 is TGTGCCAGCAGCCCCGGACAGGGGTTCAATCAGCCCCAGCATTTT.

This clone occurred a few times. J is TRBJ1-4 and V is TRBV7-6; D is possibly TRBD1 (5 bases). Trimming stripped 0 bases from V and 2 bases from J, with 16 bases between. There are 18 residues in the CDR3. CDR1 and CDR2 from the germline V gene are SGHVS and FNYEAQ. CDR3 residues: CASSLARAGTTTNEKLFF. The CDR3 nucleotides are TGTGCCAGCAGCTTAGCTCGGGCCGGGACTACGACTAATGAAAAACTGTTTTTT.

The rearrangement joins TRBV9 to TRBJ2-2; TRBD1 aligns across 9 bases. With 9 bases clipped from V and 5 bases from J, the junction kept 5 bases outside the gene matches. Looked up from germline, CDR1 is SGDLS and CDR2 is YYNGEE. The CDR3 has 13 residues. CDR3 amino acids: CATGDRVTGELFF. CDR3 nucleotides: TGTGCCACGGGGGACAGGGTAACCGGGGAGCTGTTTTTT. Using reference TRBV9 and TRBJ2-2 for the parts outside the CDR3, the full variable domain is DSGVTQTPKHLITATGQRVTLRCSPRSGDLSVYWYQQSLDQGLQFLIQYYNGEERAKGNILERFSAQQFPDLHSELNLSSLELGDSALYFCATGDRVTGELFFGEGSRLTVL.

The V gene is TRBV29-1, the J gene TRBJ2-7; no definite D call. The length of the CDR3 is 11 residues. V was shortened by 4 bases and J by 3 bases, with 7 bases between the two germline ends. Germline V gives CDR1 SQVTM, CDR2 ANQGSEA. CDR3 loop: CSVVRSYEQYF. The CDR3 region has the DNA TGCAGCGTTGTTCGGAGCTACGAGCAGTACTTC.

This sequence joins TRBV15 and TRBJ1-4, with a tentative D call TRBD1 (6 bases). Germline assignment: CDR1 LNHNV and CDR2 YYDKDF (reference sequence). V lost 4 bases and J lost 0, with 12 bases in between. The CDR3 totals 16 residues. The CDR3 DNA is TGTGCCACCAGCAAAGGGGGTTCCACAACTAATGAAAAACTGTTTTTT. Amino acids: CATSKGGSTTNEKLFF.